A single sample is the source of the 16 T cell receptor beta chains below, sequenced in a study of blood T cell repertoires in COVID-19. Measured with immunoSEQ multiplex PCR; TCRdb has only the in-frame clones, and not every one. Here the sample spans 99,000 or so clones, 86% being singletons. Specimen: peripheral blood. Source of these receptors: a woman aged 60 to 75 in a cohort sampled during active or convalescent COVID-19.

The V call is TRBV5-1, the J call TRBJ2-1; TRBD1 agrees at 8 bases. Germline CDR1 is SGHRS and CDR2 is YFSETQ. V was pared by 3 bases and J by 1 base, with 9 bases of the junction left unmatched. This CDR3 spans 17 amino acids. Written as DNA, the CDR3 is TGCGCCAGCAGCTCCGGACAGGGACTTAAATCCTACAATGAGCAGTTCTTC. Amino acids: CASSSGQGLKSYNEQFF.

The V and J genes are TRBV7-6 and TRBJ2-3; TRBD2 matches at 14 bases. V was pared by 5 bases and J by 3 bases, with 4 bases of the junction left unmatched. CDR3 size: 16 residues. Germline V gives CDR1 SGHVS, CDR2 FNYEAQ. CDR3 amino acids: CASSPRLAGGTDTQYF. CDR3 DNA sequence: TGTGCCAGCAGCCCGAGACTAGCGGGGGGGACAGATACGCAGTATTTT.

This clone was recorded only once. V is TRBV27 and J is TRBJ1-4; 9 positions match TRBD1. Germline V lookup: CDR1 MNHEY, CDR2 SMNVEV (reference sequence). The CDR3 sequence is 14 residues long. V dropped 5 bases and J dropped 7; count of bases not matched to a gene: 5. Here the CDR3 reads CASSQQGAGEKLFF. CDR3 in DNA: TGTGCCAGCAGTCAACAGGGGGCAGGTGAAAAACTGTTTTTT. The full variable domain, completed using reference TRBV27 and TRBJ1-4, is EAQVTQNPRYLITVTGKKLTVTCSQNMNHEYMSWYRQDPGLGLRQIYYSMNVEVTDKGDVPEGYKVSRKEKRNFPLILESPSPNQTSLYFCASSQQGAGEKLFFGSGTQLSVL.

The genes are TRBV24-1 and TRBJ2-5, with 9 bases matching TRBD1. V was clipped by 4 bases and J by 4 bases; unmatched bases: 6. The CDR3 has 15 amino acids. The germline CDR1 and CDR2 sequences are KGHDR and SFDVKD. CDR3: CATSDRGQGGETQYF. The CDR3 DNA reads as TGTGCCACCAGTGACCGGGGACAGGGAGGAGAGACCCAGTACTTC.

The genes are TRBV9 and TRBJ2-7; D perhaps matches TRBD1 (6 bases). The CDR3 extends over 13 amino acids. Between the trimmed V and J ends, which lost 4 bases and 4 bases, there was a span of 12 bases. Germline loops: CDR1 SGDLS, CDR2 YYNGEE. CDR3: CASSPGTMYEQYF. CDR3 DNA: TGTGCCAGCAGCCCCGGGACAATGTACGAGCAGTACTTC.

The chain couples TRBV10-3 to TRBJ2-3, with 7 bases matching TRBD1. The CDR3 consists of 15 residues. Germline lookup yields CDR1 ENHRY and CDR2 SYGVKD. With V trimmed by 5 bases and J by 2 bases, 7 bases remained unmatched. DNA for the CDR3: TGTGCCATCAGTTTAACAGGGGCTTCCACAGATACGCAGTATTTT. The encoded protein is CAISLTGASTDTQYF.

The genes are TRBV19 and TRBJ2-5; 7 bases fit TRBD1. The CDR3 has 13 amino acids. Unmatched junction bases numbered 2, after V lost 5 bases and J lost 2 bases. Germline V gene data show CDR1 as LNHDA and CDR2 as SQIVND (reference sequence). CDR3 amino acids: CASSPGQQETQYF. CDR3 DNA sequence: TGTGCCAGTAGTCCGGGACAGCAAGAGACCCAGTACTTC.

V usage is TRBV10-3 and J usage is TRBJ2-7; 7 bases fit TRBD1. Per the germline V gene, CDR1 is ENHRY and CDR2 is SYGVKD. The CDR3 extends over 14 amino acids. The J segment lost 5 bases and the V segment lost 6 bases, leaving 10 bases of the junction unmatched. The CDR3 loop is CAIRSDRRSHEQYF. CDR3 nucleotides: TGTGCCATCAGATCGGACAGGAGGTCCCACGAGCAGTACTTC.

This chain joins TRBV5-6 and TRBJ2-1; D possibly corresponds to TRBD1 (5 bases). The germline gives CDR1 SGHDT, CDR2 YYEEEE. The CDR3 consists of 14 residues. The germline V and J ends were trimmed by 5 bases and 5 bases, with 14 bases remaining between them. The CDR3 nucleotides are TGTGCCAGCAGGGTCGTAGACAGAGACAATGAGCAGTTCTTC. It translates to CASRVVDRDNEQFF.

V and J are TRBV4-1 and TRBJ1-5, with 9 positions matching TRBD1. This CDR3 has 16 residues. Germline-derived CDR1 and CDR2 are MGHRA and YSYEKL. Germline trimming cut 6 bases from V and 3 bases from J; bases unmatched to any gene: 9. CDR3 sequence (DNA): TGCGCCAGCAGTAGCAACGGACAGGGGAACAATCAGCCCCAGCATTTT. It is translated as CASSSNGQGNNQPQHF.

The chain employs TRBV11-1 and TRBJ1-1; D remains ambiguous. Germline loops: CDR1 SGHAT, CDR2 FQDESV (reference sequence). The length of the CDR3 is 13 residues. The V and J ends lost 5 bases and 5 bases respectively, with 12 bases between them. The CDR3 is CASSHGRGTEAFF. For the CDR3, the DNA is TGTGCCAGCAGCCATGGACGGGGAACTGAAGCTTTCTTT.

The chain is built from TRBV9 and TRBJ1-6, with 7 bases aligning to TRBD1. V shed 4 bases and J 1 base; nucleotides not matched to a gene: 5. This CDR3 comprises 16 residues. Germline values: CDR1 SGDLS, CDR2 YYNGEE. DNA of the CDR3: TGTGCCAGCAGCCCTCGACAGGGTTCCTATAATTCACCCCTCCACTTT. Protein sequence: CASSPRQGSYNSPLHF.

The genes are TRBV3-1 (or the pseudogene TRBV3-2) and TRBJ1-5; D unclear. Trimming took off 0 bases at V and 5 bases at J, with 11 bases between the two ends. CDR3 length: 15 residues. Germline CDR1 reads LGHDT; CDR2 reads YNNKEL (reference sequence). The CDR3 DNA is TGTGCCAGCAGCCAAGAAGGAGGGAGGCATCAGCCCCAGCATTTT. Translated: CASSQEGGRHQPQHF.

The V gene is TRBV11-2, the J gene TRBJ1-2; 10 bases agree with TRBD1. Germline V gene data show CDR1 as SGHAT and CDR2 as FQNNGV. Losses at the gene ends were 6 bases for V and 4 bases for J; bases not matched to a gene: 8. This CDR3 has 15 amino acids. The CDR3 loop is CASSFDRGRTYGYTF. The CDR3 nucleotides read TGTGCCAGCAGTTTTGACAGGGGGCGTACCTATGGCTACACCTTC.

The chain is built from TRBV7-8 and TRBJ2-5, with 16 bases matching TRBD2. Trimming took 5 bases from V and 5 from J; bases not matched to a gene: 5. Per germline, CDR1 SGHVS and CDR2 FQNEAQ. The CDR3 has 16 residues. Written as DNA, the CDR3 is TGTGCCAGCAGCACGGGACTAGCGGGGGGGCAGGAGACCCAGTACTTC. This gives the protein CASSTGLAGGQETQYF.

V is TRBV5-1 and J is TRBJ2-2; 7 nucleotides line up with TRBD2. The V segment lost 3 bases and the J segment 4 bases; nucleotides outside the gene matches: 9. The CDR3 contains 16 residues. Looked up from germline, CDR1 is SGHRS and CDR2 is YFSETQ. CDR3 DNA: TGCGCCAGCAGCTCAGACGGCGGGGGATTCACCGGGGAGCTGTTTTTT. This encodes CASSSDGGGFTGELFF.